A single sample gave rise to the 2 T cell receptor beta chains below, sequenced in a study of blood T cell repertoires in COVID-19. Clones were read by immunoSEQ multiplex PCR, and TCRdb kept only the in-frame ones, dropping some. The repertoire includes about 150,000 clones, 88% of them detected once, and 2.4% sits in the top ten. Sequenced input: peripheral blood. Receptors were obtained from a woman aged 70-85 years with acute or convalescent COVID-19.

This clone was counted once. The chain employs TRBV6-5 and TRBJ2-1, with 9 bases aligning to TRBD2. The J segment lost 1 base and the V segment lost 7 bases, leaving 5 bases of the junction unmatched. This CDR3 comprises 15 residues. Looked up from germline, CDR1 is MNHEY and CDR2 is SVGAGI. CDR3 sequence (DNA): TGTGCCAGCACCGCAGCGGGGGGATCCTACAATGAGCAGTTCTTC. It specifies CASTAAGGSYNEQFF.

CDR3 loop: CASSTAAGPHNEQFF. The CDR3 bases are TGTGCCAGTAGTACAGCGGCCGGGCCTCACAATGAGCAGTTCTTC. The chain uses TRBV19 and TRBJ2-1, with TRBD2 as a possible D gene (5 bases). The germline gives CDR1 LNHDA, CDR2 SQIVND (reference sequence). V was cut by 4 bases and J by 5 bases, with 15 bases left in between. The CDR3 sequence is 15 residues long.